This T cell receptor beta chain was documented in a study of blood T cell repertoires in COVID-19. Background on the study: Samples representing acute and convalescent COVID-19 were sourced from the United States, Italy and Spain. The analysed material was cDNA or gDNA that came from T cells, B-cell-depleted T cells, or PBMCs.

Methods used by the authors: Amplification of reference gene primers provided the estimated nucleated cell counts. Profiling relied on immunoSEQ multiplex PCR, and the TCRdb table lists in-frame clones only, not all of them. Clone size and V and J calls were adopted from that table, with D and trimming inferred from the DNA. The table shows approximately 330,000 clones, with about 91% occurring only once. Recruited during active infection, patients (from Seattle) were subsequently followed longitudinally. This CDR3 region has 15 residues. Looked up from germline, CDR1 is SGHNT and CDR2 is YYREEE (reference sequence). V was trimmed by 2 bases and J by 5 bases, leaving 13 bases between them.

This TCR derives from a man aged 25-45 years with COVID-19, enrolled during active disease. Sequencing used peripheral blood. V is TRBV5-4 and J is TRBJ2-2; no firm D call. The CDR3 DNA follows: TGTGCCAGCAGCTTTAAAAGAGGTGGGACCGGGGAGCTGTTTTTT. This translates into CASSFKRGGTGELFF.